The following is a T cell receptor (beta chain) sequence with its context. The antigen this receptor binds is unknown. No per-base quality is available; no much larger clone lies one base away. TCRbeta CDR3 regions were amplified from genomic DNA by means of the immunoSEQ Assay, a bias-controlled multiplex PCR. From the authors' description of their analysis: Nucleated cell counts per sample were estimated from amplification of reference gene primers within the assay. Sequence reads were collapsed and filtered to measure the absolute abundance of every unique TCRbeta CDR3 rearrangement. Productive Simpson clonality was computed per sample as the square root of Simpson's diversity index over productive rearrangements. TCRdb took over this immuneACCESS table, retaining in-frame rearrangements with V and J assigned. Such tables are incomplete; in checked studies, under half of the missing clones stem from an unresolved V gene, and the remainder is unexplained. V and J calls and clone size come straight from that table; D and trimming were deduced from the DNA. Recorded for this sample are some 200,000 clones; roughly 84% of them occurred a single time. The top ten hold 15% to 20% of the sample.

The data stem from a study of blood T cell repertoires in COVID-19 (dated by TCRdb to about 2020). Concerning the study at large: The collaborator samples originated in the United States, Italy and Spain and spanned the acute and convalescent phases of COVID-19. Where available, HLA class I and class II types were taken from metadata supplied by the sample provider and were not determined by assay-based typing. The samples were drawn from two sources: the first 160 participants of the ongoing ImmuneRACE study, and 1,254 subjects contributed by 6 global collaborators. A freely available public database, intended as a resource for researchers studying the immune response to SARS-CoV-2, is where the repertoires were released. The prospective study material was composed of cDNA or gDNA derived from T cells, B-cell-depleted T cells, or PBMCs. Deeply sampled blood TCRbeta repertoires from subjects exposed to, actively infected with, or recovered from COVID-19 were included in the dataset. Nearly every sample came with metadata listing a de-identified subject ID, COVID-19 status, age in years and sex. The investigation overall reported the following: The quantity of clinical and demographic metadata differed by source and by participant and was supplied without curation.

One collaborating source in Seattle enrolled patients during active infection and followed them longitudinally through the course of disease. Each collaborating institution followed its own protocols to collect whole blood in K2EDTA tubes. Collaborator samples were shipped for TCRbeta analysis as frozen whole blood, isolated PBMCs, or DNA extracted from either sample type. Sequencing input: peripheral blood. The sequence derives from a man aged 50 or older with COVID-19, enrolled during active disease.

At the DNA level, the sequence is TGTGCCAGCAGCGTACTGTCAGGTTTGGGTTCTGACACTGAAGCTTTCTTT. Translation gives CASSVLSGLGSDTEAFF. The chain is assembled from TRBV9 and TRBJ1-1; the D gene remains uncertain. Sequences SGDLS (CDR1) and YYNGEE (CDR2) are obtained from the germline V gene. Reading from cysteine to phenylalanine, the CDR3 counts 17 amino acids. The read is trimmed to its CDR3 DNA, 51 bases read in frame from base 1. A distance of 19 bases separates the germline ends of V and J, which lose 1 base and 3 bases respectively.